The 12 T cell receptor beta chains in this list originate from one sample, sequenced in a study of blood T cell repertoires in COVID-19. Profiled with immunoSEQ multiplex PCR; TCRdb holds only in-frame clones, not every one. Of around 98,000 clones in the sample, roughly 85% were seen once. The sequencing sample was made of peripheral blood. These receptors were collected from a man between 65 and 85 years old with acute or convalescent COVID-19.

This clone was observed a single time. V is TRBV6-2 or TRBV6-3 and J is TRBJ1-2; 7 bases match TRBD1. Trimming took 2 bases from V and 4 from J; bases not matched to a gene: 7. The CDR3 is 15 residues long. Germline V gives CDR1 MNHEY, CDR2 SVGEGT. The CDR3 DNA sequence: TGTGCCAGCAGTTACGGAAGGACAGGTTTCTATGGCTACACCTTC. Translated, it gives CASSYGRTGFYGYTF.

The gene calls are TRBV14 and TRBJ1-4, with D tentatively TRBD1 (6 bases). The CDR3 contains 15 residues. V lost 0 bases and J 6 bases, leaving 11 bases between the germline ends. Germline V gives CDR1 SGHDN, CDR2 FVKESK. The CDR3 DNA reads TGTGCCAGCAGCCAAGAGGGCCACAGGGATGAAAAACTGTTTTTT. Translation gives CASSQEGHRDEKLFF.

The J gene is TRBJ1-6, the V gene TRBV28, with 7 positions matching TRBD1. V gave up 2 bases and J gave up 4 bases; unmatched junction bases: 5. This CDR3 has 16 amino acids. Germline loops: CDR1 MDHEN, CDR2 SYDVKM. The CDR3 coding sequence is TGTGCCAGCAGTTTAAGCCAGGGGGTGTATAATTCACCCCTCCACTTT. Protein: CASSLSQGVYNSPLHF.

This clone has only a few counts. V usage is TRBV3-1 (or the pseudogene TRBV3-2) and J usage is TRBJ2-1, with TRBD2 matching over 11 bases. V gave up 4 bases and J gave up 7 bases; unmatched junction bases: 3. Germline CDR1 LGHDT, CDR2 YNNKEL (reference sequence). The CDR3 is 14 amino acids. DNA for the CDR3: TGTGCCAGCAGCCTAGCGGGGGGGCCGAATGAGCAGTTCTTC. It codes for CASSLAGGPNEQFF.

V and J are TRBV29-1 and TRBJ2-6; TRBD1 matches at 7 bases. This CDR3 comprises 17 residues. The V gene end was trimmed by 4 bases and the J gene end by 0 bases; junction bases not matched to a gene: 9. Germline loops: CDR1 SQVTM, CDR2 ANQGSEA. CDR3 in DNA: TGCAGCGTTGGACCGCGACAGGGCCTCTCTGGGGCCAACGTCCTGACTTTC. Protein product: CSVGPRQGLSGANVLTF.

This chain links TRBV2 with TRBJ1-1; D perhaps matches TRBD1 (5 bases). Trimming left V 4 bases short and J 4 bases short, with 13 bases between. The CDR3 length is 14 residues. CDR1 and CDR2 (germline): SNHLY, FYNNEI. CDR3 in DNA: TGTGCCAGCAGTGTGCAGGGAAGAGGCACTGAAGCTTTCTTT. It translates to CASSVQGRGTEAFF.

This clone showed up just once. J is TRBJ2-5 and V is TRBV19, with TRBD2 matching over 13 bases. The V gene end was trimmed by 4 bases and the J gene end by 1 base; junction bases not matched to a gene: 3. The CDR3 extends over 16 amino acids. Per the germline V gene, CDR1 is LNHDA and CDR2 is SQIVND (reference sequence). CDR3 nucleotide sequence: TGTGCCAGTAGTACACGACTAGCGGGGGGCCAAGAGACCCAGTACTTC. It specifies CASSTRLAGGQETQYF.

The chain links TRBV5-1 to TRBJ1-1; D uncertain. With 4 bases removed from V and 4 bases from J, the gap between germline ends came to 14 bases. Germline V CDR1 and CDR2: SGHRS, YFSETQ. CDR3 length: 14 amino acids. The CDR3 region has the DNA TGCGCCAGCAGCGTGGGGAGCAGACTCACTGAAGCTTTCTTT. This gives the protein CASSVGSRLTEAFF.

The chain is built from TRBV5-6 and TRBJ1-3; TRBD1 aligns across 9 bases. CDR1 and CDR2 from the germline V gene are SGHDT and YYEEEE. The CDR3 loop spans 16 amino acids. The J segment lost 2 bases and the V segment lost 3 bases, leaving 6 bases of the junction unmatched. In nucleotides, the CDR3 is TGTGCCAGCAGCTCCCTTAGGGACAGGGCTGGAAACACCATATATTTT. It specifies CASSSLRDRAGNTIYF.

The rearrangement links TRBV16 to TRBJ1-5; 9 bases fit TRBD1. The CDR3 is 15 residues long. The junction had 5 bases not matched to a gene; V was cut back by 4 bases and J by 4 bases. The germline V gene encodes CDR1 KGHSY and CDR2 FQNENV. CDR3 in amino acids: CASSPEGQGNQPQHF. DNA of the CDR3: TGTGCCAGCAGCCCGGAGGGACAGGGTAATCAGCCCCAGCATTTT.

This rearrangement joins TRBV4-1 to TRBJ1-1; possible D gene TRBD1, 6 bases. Germline V gene data show CDR1 as MGHRA and CDR2 as YSYEKL. The CDR3 contains 14 residues. Trimming left V 4 bases short and J 3 bases short, with 12 bases between. CDR3 sequence (DNA): TGCGCCAGCAGCCTAGGACCAGGGGACACTGAAGCTTTCTTT. Amino acids: CASSLGPGDTEAFF.

The chain employs TRBV19 and TRBJ1-5, with D tentatively TRBD1 (5 bases). This CDR3 is built from 15 residues. The V gene's germline CDR1 is LNHDA and CDR2 SQIVND (reference sequence). Trimming pared 1 base from V and 2 bases from J, leaving 9 bases between. CDR3 sequence (DNA): TGTGCCAGTAGTATAGGGGCGGGGGGCAATCAGCCCCAGCATTTT. This encodes CASSIGAGGNQPQHF.